This T cell receptor beta chain came from a study of CD4+ T cells in melanoma. On this clone: Its antigen is currently unknown.

Libraries were prepared by immunoSEQ multiplex PCR; TCRdb keeps only in-frame clonotypes and omits some of them. The profile shows about 10,000 clones, around two thirds of them singletons. Study-level points and caveats: CD8+ T cell, macrophage and B cell function reportedly correlated with neoantigen-specific CD4+ T cells. In melanoma, neoantigen-specific CD4+ T cells reportedly differed in differentiation state.

This CDR3 has 14 amino acids. Trimming shortened V by 0 bases and J by 4 bases, and 7 bases separated the two germline ends. Germline V gene data show CDR1 as SGHRS and CDR2 as YFSETQ. The chain has TRBV5-1 and TRBJ2-2; no definite D call. Input material: cells from a culture (not recorded whether cultured in vitro). The receptor's source is a human donor with melanoma. The chain's CDR3 is CASSLGPGTGELFF. The CDR3 coding sequence is TGCGCCAGCAGCTTGGGGCCTGGCACCGGGGAGCTGTTTTTT.